Shown below are 28 T cell receptor beta chains from a single sample sequenced in a study of shared clonotypes between healthy human individuals. Data came from immunoSEQ multiplex PCR; TCRdb stores just in-frame clones and leaves some out. The sample yields about 180,000 clones, roughly 93% seen once. The sample taken for sequencing was naive CD4+ T cells sorted from blood. Stated subset: CD45RA+ positively selected. Receptors originate from a woman younger than 45 in good health.

This clone turned up a few times. The chain combines TRBV19 with TRBJ1-2; D gene ambiguous. The V end was cut by 3 bases, the J end by 5 bases, with 10 bases between. From germline, CDR1 is LNHDA and CDR2 SQIVND (reference sequence). The CDR3 runs 13 residues. CDR3 in DNA: TGTGCCAGTAGTATCCGGGATCCATATGGCTACACCTTC. Encoded protein: CASSIRDPYGYTF.

V is TRBV10-1 and J is TRBJ2-7, with D possibly matching TRBD2 (6 bases). CDR1 and CDR2 from the germline V gene are WNHNN and SYGVQD (reference sequence). The CDR3 is 15 residues long. V shed 8 bases and J shed 0 bases, with 17 bases lying between them. The CDR3, as DNA: TGCGCCAGCGGCCCCGGGGGACTTTCCTCCTACGAGCAGTACTTC. This gives the protein CASGPGGLSSYEQYF.

In its sample, this clone was seen once. The rearrangement uses TRBV18 and TRBJ1-4; D remains unclear. The length of the CDR3 is 15 residues. CDR1 KGHSH and CDR2 LQKENI come from the germline V gene. The V and J ends lost 1 base and 8 bases respectively, with 14 bases between them. CDR3 amino acids: CASSPQGGPKEKLFF. The CDR3 bases are TGTGCCAGCTCACCACAAGGAGGGCCAAAGGAAAAACTGTTTTTT.

The CDR3 DNA reads as TGTGCCACCAGCAGAAATCGGGGAGGAGGCGGCGACGAGCAGTACTTC. Protein: CATSRNRGGGGDEQYF. V usage is TRBV15 and J usage is TRBJ2-7; possible D gene TRBD2, 6 bases. CDR1 and CDR2 from the germline V gene are LNHNV and YYDKDF (reference sequence). This CDR3 spans 16 amino acids. V was shortened by 2 bases and J by 5 bases, with 19 bases between the two germline ends.

V usage is TRBV6-4 and J usage is TRBJ2-3; D is undetermined. The CDR3 runs to 11 residues. Germline V CDR1 and CDR2: MRHNA, SNTAGT. V gave up 0 bases and J gave up 6 bases, with 1 base separating them. The CDR3 is CASSDSDTQYF. For the CDR3, the DNA is TGTGCCAGCAGTGACTCGGATACGCAGTATTTT.

This clone was seen only once. The CDR3 protein is CASSPSGVSPLHF. CDR3 DNA: TGTGCCAGCAGCCCGTCGGGGGTATCACCCCTCCACTTT. V is TRBV7-6 and J is TRBJ1-6; D might be TRBD1 (5 bases). Germline CDR1 is SGHVS and CDR2 is FNYEAQ. V gave up 5 bases and J gave up 10 bases, with 12 bases separating them. The CDR3 is 13 residues long.

This chain connects TRBV27 to TRBJ2-7, with no clear D. The CDR3 is 14 residues long. Trimming cost V 3 bases and J 6 bases, with 15 bases left between them. Germline V gene data show CDR1 as MNHEY and CDR2 as SMNVEV (reference sequence). CDR3 in DNA: TGTGCCAGCAGTTTGAGGCCGGAACCCTCCGAGCAGTACTTC. This sequence encodes CASSLRPEPSEQYF.

DNA of the CDR3: TGTGCCAGCAGCTTAGGGGGTGGACATGACACTGAAGCTTTCTTT. Its protein product is CASSLGGGHDTEAFF. The chain employs TRBV11-2 and TRBJ1-1, with TRBD1 as a possible D gene (5 bases). Trimming took off 1 base at V and 3 bases at J, with 12 bases between the two ends. Germline-derived CDR1 and CDR2 are SGHAT and FQNNGV. This CDR3 is built from 15 residues.

This chain joins TRBV25-1 and TRBJ2-7, with D possibly being TRBD1 (5 bases). CDR1 and CDR2 from the germline V gene are MGHDK and SYGVNS. Between the trimmed V and J ends, which lost 6 bases and 5 bases, there was a span of 14 bases. This CDR3 spans 13 amino acids. CDR3 sequence reads: CASRPPGPDEQYF. For the CDR3, the DNA is TGTGCCAGCAGGCCTCCAGGGCCCGACGAGCAGTACTTC.

Regarding this clone: Different DNA sequences within this sample yield the same CDR3. J is TRBJ1-1 and V is TRBV4-1; D gene uncertain. CDR1 is MGHRA and CDR2 is YSYEKL in the germline V gene. This CDR3 contains 14 residues. V was clipped by 0 bases and J by 0 bases, with 5 bases between them. The CDR3 nucleotides read TGCGCCAGCAGCCAAGACAGATTGAACACTGAAGCTTTCTTT. Encoded protein: CASSQDRLNTEAFF.

This chain connects TRBV21-1 to TRBJ2-5; the table's D call, TRBD2, has no DNA check behind it. TRBV21-1 is a recognized pseudogene. The CDR3 is 14 amino acids. DNA of the CDR3: TGTGCCAGCAGCAAGTCTAGCGGCCAAGAGACCCAGTACTTC. It translates to CASSKSSGQETQYF.

Turning to this clone: The junction and the germline gene differ at one end; a read error may be behind it. J is TRBJ2-2 and V is TRBV7-9; 10 bases line up with TRBD1. Germline CDR1 reads SEHNR; CDR2 reads FQNEAQ (reference sequence). The CDR3 has 16 residues. In DNA, the CDR3 is TGTGCCAGCAGCCTTAGGACAGGGGGGAACTCCGGGGAGCTGTTTTTT. It is translated as CASSLRTGGNSGELFF.

The V and J genes are TRBV11-2 and TRBJ2-7; 13 nucleotides line up with TRBD2. Germline loops: CDR1 SGHAT, CDR2 FQNNGV. Germline trimming cut 4 bases from V and 7 bases from J; bases unmatched to any gene: 7. This CDR3 has 15 residues. The CDR3 sequence: CASSSLAGGPREQYF. The CDR3 DNA reads TGTGCCAGCAGCTCACTAGCGGGAGGGCCCCGGGAGCAGTACTTC.

This chain joins TRBV5-1 and TRBJ2-7; 8 bases align to TRBD2. The CDR3 totals 14 residues. Trimming at V came to 1 base and at J to 5 bases, leaving 5 bases not matched to a gene. CDR1 and CDR2 (germline): SGHRS, YFSETQ. The CDR3 nucleotides read TGCGCCAGCAGCTTGATAGCGGGACCGGACGAGCAGTACTTC. This gives the protein CASSLIAGPDEQYF.

The chain uses TRBV20-1 and TRBJ1-1; D may be TRBD1 (5 bases). The CDR3 has 11 amino acids. V shed 3 bases and J shed 6 bases, with 8 bases lying between them. Germline V gene lookup returns CDR1 DFQATT and CDR2 SNEGSKA (reference sequence). CDR3 bases: TGCAGTGCTAGGGGGGACGCTGAAGCTTTCTTT. Amino acid sequence: CSARGDAEAFF.

The chain couples TRBV7-9 to TRBJ2-1; 8 nucleotides line up with TRBD2. Germline CDR1 reads SEHNR; CDR2 reads FQNEAQ (reference sequence). CDR3 length: 16 amino acids. The V segment lost 4 bases and the J segment 7 bases; nucleotides outside the gene matches: 12. CDR3 nucleotide sequence: TGTGCCAGCAGCTCTGGGGCTAGCGGGCTTCAAAATGAGCAGTTCTTC. Translated: CASSSGASGLQNEQFF.

This clone was seen only once. V is TRBV10-2 and J is TRBJ2-5; 7 bases align to TRBD2. The end of the DNA fits TRBJ2-7 better, so the J call may be wrong. Germline V CDR1 and CDR2: WSHSY, SAAADI. The CDR3 is 17 residues long. CDR3 sequence reads: CASSELLRTRRMGEQYF. CDR3 nucleotide sequence: TGCGCCAGCAGTGAACTACTCAGGACTAGGAGGATGGGCGAGCAGTACTTC.

V usage is TRBV28 and J usage is TRBJ2-3; D is ambiguous. Between the trimmed V and J ends, which lost 1 base and 6 bases, there was a span of 14 bases. The CDR3 is made up of 15 amino acids. Germline V gene lookup returns CDR1 MDHEN and CDR2 SYDVKM. In DNA form, the CDR3 reads TGTGCCAGCAGTTTATACAGAGTGAGATGGGATACGCAGTATTTT. The encoded protein is CASSLYRVRWDTQYF.

The chain's CDR3 is CASSVGQAEGDLNIQYF. In DNA, the CDR3 is TGTGCCAGCAGCGTCGGACAGGCCGAGGGGGACCTAAACATTCAGTACTTC. The chain couples TRBV5-6 to TRBJ2-4; 7 nucleotides line up with TRBD1. CDR1 and CDR2 from the germline V gene are SGHDT and YYEEEE. The CDR3 covers 17 residues. V lost 4 bases, J lost 6 bases, and 16 bases stayed unmatched.

The V and J genes are TRBV4-1 and TRBJ1-5; TRBD1 matches at 7 bases. Germline CDR1 is MGHRA and CDR2 is YSYEKL. The CDR3 is made up of 16 amino acids. Trimming cost V 4 bases and J 4 bases; bases outside gene matches: 10. The DNA of the CDR3 is TGCGCCAGCAGCCGATTAATTGGCAGGGGGAATCAGCCCCAGCATTTT. Its translation is CASSRLIGRGNQPQHF.

The chain is built from TRBV7-9 and TRBJ2-5; 8 nucleotides agree with TRBD1. The end of the DNA aligns better with TRBJ2-7, so the J call may be wrong. The length of the CDR3 is 13 residues. Germline V lookup: CDR1 SEHNR, CDR2 FQNEAQ (reference sequence). The CDR3 DNA reads as TGTGCCAGCAGCCAGGACAGGGTGGGCGAGCAGTACTTC. It encodes CASSQDRVGEQYF.

V is TRBV28 and J is TRBJ2-5, with unresolved D. The better agreement between TRBJ2-7 and the DNA end casts doubt on the J call. From germline, CDR1 is MDHEN and CDR2 SYDVKM. The CDR3 loop spans 11 amino acids. The CDR3 loop is CASRSDLEQYF. DNA of the CDR3: TGTGCCAGCCGGTCGGATCTCGAGCAGTACTTC.

V usage is TRBV10-3 and J usage is TRBJ1-5, with unresolved D. From germline, CDR1 is ENHRY and CDR2 SYGVKD. The CDR3 runs 14 residues. Trimming stripped 0 bases from V and 3 bases from J, with 6 bases between. CDR3 coding DNA: TGTGCCATCAGTGAGTCCGGGTACAATCAGCCCCAGCATTTT. It specifies CAISESGYNQPQHF.

This chain connects TRBV7-9 to TRBJ2-5; possibly TRBD2 for D (5 bases). In germline, CDR1 is SEHNR, CDR2 FQNEAQ (reference sequence). This CDR3 has 15 amino acids. Trimming removed 6 bases at V and 6 bases at J, with 20 bases between. Here the CDR3 DNA reads TGTGCCAGCAGTCCTCGAACCGGGAAGTGGAAGACCCAGTACTTC. It specifies CASSPRTGKWKTQYF.

V usage is TRBV10-3 and J usage is TRBJ2-5; D may be TRBD2 (6 bases). The better agreement between TRBJ2-7 and the DNA end casts doubt on the J call. This CDR3 has 14 amino acids. Germline CDR1 is ENHRY and CDR2 is SYGVKD. The CDR3: CAIRSSEKTYEQYF. The CDR3 DNA is TGTGCCATCAGGTCTAGCGAAAAAACCTACGAGCAGTACTTC.

The V gene is TRBV28, the J gene TRBJ2-7, with a possible D match to TRBD1 (6 bases). V dropped 3 bases and J dropped 3 bases, with 12 bases sitting between them. The CDR3 length is 14 residues. Per germline, CDR1 MDHEN and CDR2 SYDVKM. In DNA, the CDR3 is TGTGCCAGCAGTTTTGGGCAGGGGAGCTACGAGCAGTACTTC. Encoded protein: CASSFGQGSYEQYF.

The CDR3 nucleotides read TGTGCCACCAGGAAGGGGCCCACCAGCGGGAGTGGCAATGAGCAGTTCTTC. Its translation is CATRKGPTSGSGNEQFF. This chain uses TRBV15 with TRBJ2-1; 8 bases align to TRBD2. V gave up 6 bases and J gave up 6 bases; unmatched junction bases: 16. The germline V gene encodes CDR1 LNHNV and CDR2 YYDKDF (reference sequence). The CDR3 totals 17 residues. The variable domain in full, completed from reference TRBV15 and TRBJ2-1, reads DAMVIQNPRYQVTQFGKPVTLSCSQTLNHNVMYWYQQKSSQAPKLLFHYYDKDFNNEADTPDNFQSRRPNTSFCFLDIRSPGLGDTAMYLCATRKGPTSGSGNEQFFGPGTRLTVL.

This chain connects TRBV7-8 to TRBJ2-3; tentatively, D is TRBD2 (6 bases). The CDR3 loop spans 13 amino acids. The V and J ends lost 7 bases and 4 bases respectively, with 12 bases between them. Germline V gene sequence: CDR1 SGHVS, CDR2 FQNEAQ. CDR3: CASTAWGADTQYF. The CDR3, as DNA: TGTGCCAGCACTGCCTGGGGGGCAGATACGCAGTATTTT.